This T cell receptor (beta chain) was obtained from a study of shared clonotypes between healthy human individuals. About the research overall: Three plates each covered CD4 naive and memory; CD8 naive two, CD8 memory one.

Authors' processing steps: ImmunoSEQ output held junction-only sequences without quality scores, so filtering differed. Libraries were prepared by immunoSEQ multiplex PCR; TCRdb keeps only in-frame clonotypes and omits some of them. V and J calls and clone size follow that table, whereas D and trimming were derived from the DNA. The profile shows around 2,000,000 clones, 95% of them singletons. As to this clone: Its antigen is unidentified.

CD4+ cells were split into CD45RA+ naive and CD45RA-negative memory subsets. CDR3 length: 13 amino acids. J lost 7 bases, V lost 4 bases, and 4 bases had no gene match. Germline-derived CDR1 and CDR2 are MNHNS and SASEGT. Study results and caveats: What rarefaction showed was incomplete sorted-subset sequencing despite large depth.

This chain connects TRBV6-1 to TRBJ1-1, with 9 bases lining up with TRBD1. The source is a young man in good health. The sample comprised naive CD4+ T cells sorted from blood. As to subset: CD45RA+ positively selected. CDR3 residues: CASSGDRAVEAFF. DNA for the CDR3: TGTGCCAGCAGTGGGGACAGGGCGGTTGAAGCTTTCTTT.